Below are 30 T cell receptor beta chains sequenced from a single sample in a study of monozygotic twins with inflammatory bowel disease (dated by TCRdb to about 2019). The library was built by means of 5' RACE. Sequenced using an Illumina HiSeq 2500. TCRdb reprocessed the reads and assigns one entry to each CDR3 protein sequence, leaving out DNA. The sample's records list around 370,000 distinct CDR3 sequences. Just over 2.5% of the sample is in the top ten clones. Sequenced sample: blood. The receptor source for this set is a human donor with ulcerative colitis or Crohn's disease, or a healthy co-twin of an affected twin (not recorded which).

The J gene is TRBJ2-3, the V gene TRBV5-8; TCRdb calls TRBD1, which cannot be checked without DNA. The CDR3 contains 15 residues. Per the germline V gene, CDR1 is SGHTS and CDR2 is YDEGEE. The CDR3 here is CASSRRDRGTDTQYF.

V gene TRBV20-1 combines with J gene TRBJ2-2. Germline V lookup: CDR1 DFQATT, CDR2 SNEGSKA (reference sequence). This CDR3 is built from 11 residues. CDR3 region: CSAPTAAELFF.

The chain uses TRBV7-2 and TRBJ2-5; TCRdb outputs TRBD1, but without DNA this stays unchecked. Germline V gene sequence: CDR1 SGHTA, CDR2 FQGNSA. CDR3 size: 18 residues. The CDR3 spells CASSLAPRTGYGTETQYF. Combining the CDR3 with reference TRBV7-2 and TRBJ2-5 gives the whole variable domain GAGVSQSPSNKVTEKGKDVELRCDPISGHTALYWYRQSLGQGLEFLIYFQGNSAPDKSGLPSDRFSAERTGGSVSTLTIQRTQQEDSAVYLCASSLAPRTGYGTETQYFGPGTRLLVL.

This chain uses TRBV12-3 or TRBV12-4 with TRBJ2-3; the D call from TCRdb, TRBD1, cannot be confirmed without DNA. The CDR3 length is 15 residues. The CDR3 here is CASSLVGGVLDTQYF.

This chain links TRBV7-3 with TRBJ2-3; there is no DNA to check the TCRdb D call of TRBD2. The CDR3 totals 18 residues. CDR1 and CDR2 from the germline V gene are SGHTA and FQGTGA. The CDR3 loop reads CASSLTSGLAGVTDTQYF.

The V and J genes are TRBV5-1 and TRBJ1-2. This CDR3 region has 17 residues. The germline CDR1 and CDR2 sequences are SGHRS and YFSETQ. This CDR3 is CASSPRRRRRRNYGYTF. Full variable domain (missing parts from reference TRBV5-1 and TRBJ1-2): KAGVTQTPRYLIKTRGQQVTLSCSPISGHRSVSWYQQTPGQGLQFLFEYFSETQRNKGNFPGRFSGRQFSNSRSEMNVSTLELGDSALYLCASSPRRRRRRNYGYTFGSGTRLTVV.

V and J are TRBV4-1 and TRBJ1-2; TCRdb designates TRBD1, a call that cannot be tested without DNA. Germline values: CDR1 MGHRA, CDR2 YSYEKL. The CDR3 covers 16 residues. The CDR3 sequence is CASSQEARDRGQGYTF.

The CDR3 here is CATMEGPGQFSYEQYF. V is TRBV2 and J is TRBJ2-7; the TCRdb call, TRBD1, lacks DNA for checking. CDR3 size: 16 residues. The germline V gene encodes CDR1 SNHLY and CDR2 FYNNEI. The whole variable domain, filled in from reference TRBV2 and TRBJ2-7, reads EPEVTQTPSHQVTQMGQEVILRCVPISNHLYFYWYRQILGQKVEFLVSFYNNEISEKSEIFDDQFSVERPDGSNFTLKIRSTKLEDSAMYFCATMEGPGQFSYEQYFGPGTRLTVT.

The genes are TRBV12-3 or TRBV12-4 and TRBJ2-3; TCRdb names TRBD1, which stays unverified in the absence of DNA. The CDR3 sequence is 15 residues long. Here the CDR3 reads CASSFLAGVADTQYF.

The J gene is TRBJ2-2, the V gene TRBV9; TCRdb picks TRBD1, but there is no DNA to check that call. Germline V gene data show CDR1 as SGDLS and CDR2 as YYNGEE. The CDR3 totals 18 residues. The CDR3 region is CASSVADGGAANTGELFF.

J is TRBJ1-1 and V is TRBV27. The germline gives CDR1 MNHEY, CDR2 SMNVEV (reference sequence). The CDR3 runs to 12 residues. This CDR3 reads CASWIGNTEAFF.

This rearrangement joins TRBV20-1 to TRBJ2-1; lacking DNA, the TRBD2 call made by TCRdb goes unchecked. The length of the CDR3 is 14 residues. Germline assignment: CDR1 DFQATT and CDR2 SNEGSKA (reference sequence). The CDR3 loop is CSAETSGYINEQFF.

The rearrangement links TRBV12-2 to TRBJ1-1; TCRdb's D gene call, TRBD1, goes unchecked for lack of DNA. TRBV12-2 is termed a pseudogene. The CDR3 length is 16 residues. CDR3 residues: CASREYYPGQNTEAFF.

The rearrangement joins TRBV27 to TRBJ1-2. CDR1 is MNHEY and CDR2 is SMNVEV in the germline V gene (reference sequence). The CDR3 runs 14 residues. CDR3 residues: CASSLVGGAYGYTF.

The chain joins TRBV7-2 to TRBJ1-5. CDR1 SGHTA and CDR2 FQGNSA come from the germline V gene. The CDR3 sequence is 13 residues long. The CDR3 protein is CASSLGVYQPQHF.

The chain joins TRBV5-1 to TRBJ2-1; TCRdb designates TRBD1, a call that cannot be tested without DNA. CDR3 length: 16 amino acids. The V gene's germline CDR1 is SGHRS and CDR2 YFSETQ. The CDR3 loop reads CASSLTGHHPNNEQFF.

The chain's CDR3 is CASSPEFAGGYEQYF. J is TRBJ2-7 and V is TRBV18; TCRdb gives TRBD1 as the D gene, but with no DNA this cannot be confirmed. CDR1 is KGHSH and CDR2 is LQKENI in the germline V gene. This CDR3 comprises 15 residues. Supplemented by reference TRBV18 and TRBJ2-7, the full variable domain reads NAGVMQNPRHLVRRRGQEARLRCSPMKGHSHVYWYRQLPEEGLKFMVYLQKENIIDESGMPKERFSAEFPKEGPSILRIQQVVRGDSAAYFCASSPEFAGGYEQYFGPGTRLTVT.

This CDR3 reads CASSYRQGRISDTQYF. The V gene is TRBV7-9, the J gene TRBJ2-3; the TCRdb call, TRBD1, lacks DNA for checking. The CDR3 length is 16 residues. CDR1 is SEHNR and CDR2 is FQNEAQ in the germline V gene (reference sequence). Full variable domain (outside the CDR3, taken from reference TRBV7-9 and TRBJ2-3): DTGVSQNPRHKITKRGQNVTFRCDPISEHNRLYWYRQTLGQGPEFLTYFQNEAQLEKSRLLSDRFSAERPKGSFSTLEIQRTEQGDSAMYLCASSYRQGRISDTQYFGPGTRLTVL.

This CDR3 is CSARDRGIQETQYF. V usage is TRBV29-1 and J usage is TRBJ2-5; the D call of TRBD1 rests on TCRdb alone, since no DNA is present to check it. Germline assignment: CDR1 SQVTM and CDR2 ANQGSEA. This CDR3 is 14 amino acids long.

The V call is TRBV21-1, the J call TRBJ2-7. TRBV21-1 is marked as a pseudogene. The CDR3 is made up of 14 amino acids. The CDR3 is CASSVRNNSYEQYF.

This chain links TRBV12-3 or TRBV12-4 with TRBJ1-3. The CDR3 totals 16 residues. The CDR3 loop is CASSPIRQNYRNTIYF.

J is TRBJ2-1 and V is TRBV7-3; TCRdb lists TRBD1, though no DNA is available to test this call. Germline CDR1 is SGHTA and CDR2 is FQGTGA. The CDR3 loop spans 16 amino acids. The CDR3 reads CASSPQGTGIYNEQFF.

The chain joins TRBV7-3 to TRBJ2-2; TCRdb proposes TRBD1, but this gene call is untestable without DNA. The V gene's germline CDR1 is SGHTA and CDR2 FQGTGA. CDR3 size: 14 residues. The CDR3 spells CASSRQGYTGELFF. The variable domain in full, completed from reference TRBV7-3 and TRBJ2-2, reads GAGVSQTPSNKVTEKGKYVELRCDPISGHTALYWYRQSLGQGPEFLIYFQGTGAADDSGLPNDRFFAVRPEGSVSTLKIQRTERGDSAVYLCASSRQGYTGELFFGEGSRLTVL.

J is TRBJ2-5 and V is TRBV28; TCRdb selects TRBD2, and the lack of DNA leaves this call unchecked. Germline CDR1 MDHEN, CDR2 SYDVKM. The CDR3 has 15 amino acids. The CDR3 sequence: CASTAGTSGGESQYF.

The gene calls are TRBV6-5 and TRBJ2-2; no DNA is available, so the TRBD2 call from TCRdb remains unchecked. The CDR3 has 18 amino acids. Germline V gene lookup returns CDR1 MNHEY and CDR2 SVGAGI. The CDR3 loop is CASSYSVPGLARTGELFF.

CDR3 protein: CASSLGLGRQSYEQYF. The rearrangement uses TRBV5-1 and TRBJ2-7; TCRdb selects TRBD1, and the lack of DNA leaves this call unchecked. The CDR3 runs 16 residues. Germline V gene data show CDR1 as SGHRS and CDR2 as YFSETQ.

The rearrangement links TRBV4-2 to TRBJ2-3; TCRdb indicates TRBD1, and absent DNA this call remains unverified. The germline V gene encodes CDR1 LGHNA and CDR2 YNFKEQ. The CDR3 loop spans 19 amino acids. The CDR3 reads CASSQDLFPGVKGTDTQYF.

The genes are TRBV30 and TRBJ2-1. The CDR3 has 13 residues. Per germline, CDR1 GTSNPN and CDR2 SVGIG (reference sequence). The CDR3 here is CAWSVARYNEQFF.

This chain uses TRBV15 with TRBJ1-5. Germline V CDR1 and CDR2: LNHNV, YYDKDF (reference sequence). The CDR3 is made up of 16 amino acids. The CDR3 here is CATSREVRDFEQPQHF.

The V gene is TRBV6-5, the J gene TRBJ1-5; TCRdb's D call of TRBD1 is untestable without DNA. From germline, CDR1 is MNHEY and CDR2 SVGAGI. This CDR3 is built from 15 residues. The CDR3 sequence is CASSYGGGRNQPQHF.